Presented here are 12 T cell receptor beta chains from one specimen sequenced in a study of T cells in Graves' hyperthyroidism and ophthalmopathy. TCR beta CDR3 region amplification was performed from RNA transcripts. A set of HTBI primers served as the primers for a first-round RT-PCR of the TCR CDR3. One entry per CDR3 protein results from TCRdb running MiXCR on the multiplex PCR reads. The sample lists 500,000 to 600,000 distinct CDR3 sequences; around 50% were seen once. Sequencing was done on a sample of peripheral blood or thyroid tissue (not recorded which). Receptors originate from an adult woman with Graves' disease, either hyperthyroidism or ophthalmopathy (not recorded which).

The V gene is TRBV10-3, the J gene TRBJ1-1, with D uncertain. The germline V and J ends were trimmed by 4 bases and 1 base, with 10 bases remaining between them. The germline V gene has CDR1 ENHRY and CDR2 SYGVKD. The CDR3 runs 14 residues. The CDR3 here is CAISAGTTNTEAFF. The CDR3 coding sequence is TGTGCCATCAGTGCGGGAACAACGAACACTGAAGCTTTCTTT.

The chain joins TRBV20-1 to TRBJ1-5, with a tentative D call TRBD1 (5 bases). Per germline, CDR1 DFQATT and CDR2 SNEGSKA (reference sequence). V was trimmed by 0 bases and J by 4 bases, leaving 13 bases between them. This CDR3 contains 15 residues. CDR3 DNA: TGCAGTGCTAGAGACAGGGCGTCGGGAAATCAGCCCCAGCATTTT. Translation: CSARDRASGNQPQHF.

The chain has TRBV6-1 and TRBJ2-5; D might be TRBD1 (6 bases). Between the trimmed V and J ends, which lost 7 bases and 7 bases, there was a span of 22 bases. The CDR3 extends over 15 amino acids. The V gene's germline CDR1 is MNHNS and CDR2 SASEGT. The CDR3 DNA is TGTGCCAGCATTCCACCGACAGGAAAGATCGGGACCCAGTACTTC. This codes for CASIPPTGKIGTQYF.

In its sample, this clonotype was seen many times. The CDR3 region is CASSRDRGRTGELFF. The CDR3 DNA reads TGTGCCAGCAGTCGGGACAGGGGGCGCACCGGGGAGCTGTTTTTT. This rearrangement joins TRBV12-3 or TRBV12-4 to TRBJ2-2; 12 positions agree with TRBD1. CDR3 length: 15 residues. The V gene end was trimmed by 5 bases and the J gene end by 4 bases; junction bases not matched to a gene: 2.

Ten or more counts support this clonotype. V usage is TRBV20-1 and J usage is TRBJ1-2, with D uncertain. Germline CDR1 reads DFQATT; CDR2 reads SNEGSKA (reference sequence). This CDR3 has 13 amino acids. The CDR3 spells CRTPVTYQKSYTF. CDR3 sequence (DNA): TGCAGAACTCCAGTGACTTACCAGAAATCCTACACCTTC.

Only one count was recorded for this clonotype. The chain has TRBV7-2 and TRBJ2-5; 7 positions agree with TRBD1. The V gene end was trimmed by 4 bases and the J gene end by 5 bases; junction bases not matched to a gene: 10. CDR3 size: 15 residues. Germline lookup yields CDR1 SGHTA and CDR2 FQGNSA. CDR3 DNA: TGTGCCAGCAGCTACGACCGACAGGGATTTGAGACCCAGTACTTC. Translated: CASSYDRQGFETQYF.

J is TRBJ1-4 and V is TRBV9, with D unresolved. CDR3 length: 17 amino acids. Trimming stripped 7 bases from V and 0 bases from J, with 19 bases between. Germline values: CDR1 SGDLS, CDR2 YYNGEE. The CDR3 spells CASSPNTARATNEKLFF. In DNA, the CDR3 is TGTGCCAGCTCACCAAACACTGCGCGTGCAACTAATGAAAAACTGTTTTTT.

On this clonotype itself: Mismatch with germline at one junction end may stem from a read error. Here the CDR3 reads CAGSQSPGVPGQPQHF. DNA of the CDR3: TGTGCCGGCAGCCAAAGTCCCGGAGTCCCGGGTCAGCCCCAGCATTTT. The chain combines TRBV3-1 with TRBJ1-5; D is uncertain. The CDR3 is 16 amino acids. The germline CDR1 and CDR2 sequences are LGHDT and YNNKEL (reference sequence).

A note on this clonotype: A read error may account for a junction end that differs from germline. The chain employs TRBV7-8 and TRBJ1-6, with TRBD1 identical over 7 bases. This CDR3 comprises 15 residues. Germline CDR1 and CDR2: SGHVS and FQNEAQ. DNA for the CDR3: TGTGCCAGCAGTCCCCGGACAGGATATAACTCACCCCTCCACTTT. Its translation is CASSPRTGYNSPLHF.

The chain links TRBV4-1 to TRBJ2-7; D is unclear. With 3 bases removed from V and 4 bases from J, the gap between germline ends came to 22 bases. This CDR3 has 17 residues. Germline V gives CDR1 MGHRA, CDR2 YSYEKL. The CDR3 nucleotides read TGCGCCAGCAGCCACTCTATGGCAGGCCCCTTTATTTACGAGCAGTACTTC. Protein: CASSHSMAGPFIYEQYF.

This chain uses TRBV9 with TRBJ1-6; possible D gene TRBD1, 5 bases. CDR1 SGDLS and CDR2 YYNGEE come from the germline V gene. The CDR3 has 15 amino acids. V lost 0 bases to trimming and J lost 11 bases, with 15 bases between them. CDR3 residues: CASSVGGRAGAPLHF. The CDR3 DNA follows: TGTGCCAGCAGCGTAGGGGGCAGGGCGGGAGCACCCCTCCACTTT.

This clonotype was seen a few times. The chain recombines TRBV4-3 with TRBJ2-7; D call uncertain. The CDR3 length is 14 residues. Trimming pared 4 bases from V and 0 bases from J, leaving 10 bases between. CDR1 and CDR2 from the germline V gene are LGHNA and YSLEER. Here the CDR3 reads CASSPDLLSYEQYF. The CDR3 DNA is TGCGCCAGCAGCCCAGACTTGCTCTCCTACGAGCAGTACTTC.